Below, one T cell receptor (beta chain) is given with its context. V was pared by 4 bases and J by 3 bases, with 8 bases of the junction left unmatched. This CDR3 has 17 amino acids. Germline V gene data show CDR1 as MNHEY and CDR2 as SMNVEV (reference sequence). This entry comes from a study of blood T cell repertoires in COVID-19. Clones were sequenced by immunoSEQ multiplex PCR, and TCRdb holds only the in-frame ones, with some missing. The sample includes 130,000 to 150,000 clones, around 81% seen only once; the top ten take approximately 2.7%. The chain combines TRBV27 with TRBJ2-1; 11 nucleotides match TRBD2. This sequence originates from a woman aged 40 to 50 with active or convalescent COVID-19. The material sequenced was peripheral blood. CDR3 sequence reads: CASSSRLAGTDYNEQFF. In DNA, the CDR3 is TGTGCCAGCAGTTCGAGACTAGCGGGGACGGACTACAATGAGCAGTTCTTC.